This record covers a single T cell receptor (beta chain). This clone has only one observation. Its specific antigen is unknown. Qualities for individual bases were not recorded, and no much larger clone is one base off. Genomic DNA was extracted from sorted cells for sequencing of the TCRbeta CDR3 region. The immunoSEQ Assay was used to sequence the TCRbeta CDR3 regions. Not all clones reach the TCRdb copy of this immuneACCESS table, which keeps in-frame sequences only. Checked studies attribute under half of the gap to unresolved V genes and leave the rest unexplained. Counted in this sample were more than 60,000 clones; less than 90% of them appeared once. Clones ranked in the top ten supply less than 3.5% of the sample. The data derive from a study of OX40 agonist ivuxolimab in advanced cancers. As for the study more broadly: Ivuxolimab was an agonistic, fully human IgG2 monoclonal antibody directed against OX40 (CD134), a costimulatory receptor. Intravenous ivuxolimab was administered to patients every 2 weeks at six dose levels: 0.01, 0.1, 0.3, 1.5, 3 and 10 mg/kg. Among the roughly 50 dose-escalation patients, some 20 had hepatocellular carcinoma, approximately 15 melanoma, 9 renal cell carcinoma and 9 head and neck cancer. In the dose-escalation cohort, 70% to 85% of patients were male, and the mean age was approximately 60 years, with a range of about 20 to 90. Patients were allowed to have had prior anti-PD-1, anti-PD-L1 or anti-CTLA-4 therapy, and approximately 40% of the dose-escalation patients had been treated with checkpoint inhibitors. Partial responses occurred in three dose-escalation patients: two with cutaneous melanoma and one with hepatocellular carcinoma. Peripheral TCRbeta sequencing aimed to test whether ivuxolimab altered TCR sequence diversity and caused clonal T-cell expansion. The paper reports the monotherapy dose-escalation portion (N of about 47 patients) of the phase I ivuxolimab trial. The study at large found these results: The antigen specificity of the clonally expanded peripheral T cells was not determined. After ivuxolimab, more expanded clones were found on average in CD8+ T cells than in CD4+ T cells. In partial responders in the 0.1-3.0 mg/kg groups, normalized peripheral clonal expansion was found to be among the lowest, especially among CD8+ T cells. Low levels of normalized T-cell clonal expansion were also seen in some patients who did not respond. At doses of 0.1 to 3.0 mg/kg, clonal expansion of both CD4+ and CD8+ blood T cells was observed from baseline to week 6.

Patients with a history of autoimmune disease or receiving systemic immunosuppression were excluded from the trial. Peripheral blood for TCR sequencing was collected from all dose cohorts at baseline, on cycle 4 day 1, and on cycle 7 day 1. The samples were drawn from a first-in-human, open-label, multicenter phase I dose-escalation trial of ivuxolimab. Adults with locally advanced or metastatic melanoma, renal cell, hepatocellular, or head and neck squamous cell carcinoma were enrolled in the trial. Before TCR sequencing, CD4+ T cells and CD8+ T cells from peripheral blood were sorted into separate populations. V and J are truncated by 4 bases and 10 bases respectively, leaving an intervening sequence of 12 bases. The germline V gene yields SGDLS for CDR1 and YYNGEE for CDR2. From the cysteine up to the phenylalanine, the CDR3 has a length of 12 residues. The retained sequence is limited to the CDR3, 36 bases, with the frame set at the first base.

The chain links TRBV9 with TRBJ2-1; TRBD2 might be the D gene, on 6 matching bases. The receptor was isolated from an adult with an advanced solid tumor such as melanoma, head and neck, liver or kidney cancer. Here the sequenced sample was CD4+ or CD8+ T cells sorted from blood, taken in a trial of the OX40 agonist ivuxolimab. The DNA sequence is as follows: TGTGCCAGCAGCCCCTCGGAGGGGGAGCAGTTCTTC. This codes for CASSPSEGEQFF.